This T cell receptor (beta chain) was recovered during a study of blood T cell dynamics during melanoma immunotherapy. Study as a whole: Standard first-line treatment here was pembrolizumab or nivolumab plus ipilimumab in metastatic melanoma. Broader study findings: Cell-free DNA CDR3 sequences most resembled the immune-effector CD8+ subset, which was also most clonal.

Germline V lookup: CDR1 SGHDT, CDR2 YYEEEE. The length of the CDR3 is 15 residues. With V trimmed by 4 bases and J by 2 bases, 8 bases remained unmatched. The time point was: week 3, after first cycle of checkpoint inhibitor. The CD3+ CD4- CD8+ CD45RA- CD45RO-high CD27- CCR7- memory phenotype defined TIE cells. One draw preceded checkpoint blockade; another followed its first cycle at week 3. Response was assessed by RECIST 1.1 at 12 weeks, except a couple of rapid progressors. The assay received all extracted DNA from sorted CD8+ subsets. Assay: immunoSEQ multiplex PCR; the TCRdb copy retains only in-frame clones and omits some. Of about a thousand clones in the sample, 55% to 75% were seen once. This clone appeared a single time. Its target is not known.

This sequence originates from a human donor with melanoma. This chain connects TRBV5-6 to TRBJ2-7, with 8 bases matching TRBD1. This sample comprised CD8+ T cells from blood, obtained from a patient treated with checkpoint blockade. CDR3 DNA: TGTGCCAGCAGCCCTTGGGGGACAGGCGCCTACGAGCAGTACTTC. Amino acids: CASSPWGTGAYEQYF. The full variable domain, with the rest looked up from reference TRBV5-6 and TRBJ2-7, is DAGVTQSPTHLIKTRGQQVTLRCSPKSGHDTVSWYQQALGQGPQFIFQYYEEEERQRGNFPDRFSGHQFPNYSSELNVNALLLGDSALYLCASSPWGTGAYEQYFGPGTRLTVT.